These 10 T cell receptor beta chains came from one sample sequenced in a study of blood T cells in healthy people across ages. Sample-barcoded 5' priming and a J-beta primer mix drove a second PCR of about 6 to 12 cycles. One entry per CDR3 protein, called by TCRdb with MiXCR from the 5' RACE reads. The sample lists hundreds of thousands of distinct CDR3 sequences, about three fifths seen once, with 20% to 25% in the top ten. Source material: blood. Receptor source: a man aged 25 to 40 in good health.

This clonotype was counted once. V gene TRBV10-3 combines with J gene TRBJ2-3, with a weak D call TRBD2 (6 bases). The ends were cut back, 3 bases at V and 14 bases at J, with 15 bases in the middle. Germline CDR1 is ENHRY and CDR2 is SYGVKD. The CDR3 has 12 amino acids. CDR3 loop: CAISENGGIVYF. CDR3 DNA: TGTGCCATCAGTGAAAACGGAGGGATAGTGTATTTT.

This clonotype was found a few times. The chain has TRBV9 and TRBJ2-5; a possible D gene is TRBD2 (5 bases). With 0 bases removed from V and 7 bases from J, the gap between germline ends came to 7 bases. Per the germline V gene, CDR1 is SGDLS and CDR2 is YYNGEE. The CDR3 covers 12 residues. The CDR3: CASSVEGGTQYF. The CDR3 region has the DNA TGTGCCAGCAGCGTAGAAGGAGGGACCCAGTACTTC.

This chain links TRBV7-2 with TRBJ2-1; 10 positions agree with TRBD2. The CDR3 has 15 residues. After removal of 3 bases from V and 5 bases from J, the junction contained 4 bases not matched to a gene. Germline loops: CDR1 SGHTA, CDR2 FQGNSA. The CDR3 nucleotides read TGTGCCAGCAGCTTTAGCGGGGGGAATGACAATGAGCAGTTCTTC. Translation gives CASSFSGGNDNEQFF.

The chain joins TRBV7-9 to TRBJ2-3; D is perhaps TRBD1 (6 bases). This CDR3 is built from 15 residues. The germline gives CDR1 SEHNR, CDR2 FQNEAQ (reference sequence). V lost 3 bases, J lost 3 bases, and 13 bases lay in between. The CDR3 region is CASSFTGIGTDTQYF. CDR3 nucleotide sequence: TGTGCCAGCAGCTTTACAGGGATAGGGACAGATACGCAGTATTTT.

J is TRBJ2-5 and V is TRBV25-1, with a weak D call TRBD1 (5 bases). V lost 1 base and J lost 0, with 9 bases in between. Germline assignment: CDR1 MGHDK and CDR2 SYGVNS. CDR3 length: 15 amino acids. CDR3 coding DNA: TGTGCCAGCAGTGAATCGGACAAGTACCAAGAGACCCAGTACTTC. This codes for CASSESDKYQETQYF.

The rearrangement joins TRBV20-1 to TRBJ2-1; TRBD2 matches 9 bases. The CDR3 loop spans 15 amino acids. Germline V CDR1 and CDR2: DFQATT, SNEGSKA (reference sequence). Trimming cost V 4 bases and J 14 bases; bases outside gene matches: 18. In DNA form, the CDR3 reads TGCAGTGCTATCCCTTTCGGTGGTAGCGGGAGTCTAAAGTTCTTC. This gives the protein CSAIPFGGSGSLKFF.

Remarks on this clonotype: At one end the junction does not follow the germline gene, possibly because of a read error. V is TRBV6-2 or TRBV6-3 and J is TRBJ2-7, with D possibly matching TRBD2 (5 bases). This CDR3 comprises 15 residues. The germline gives CDR1 MNHEY, CDR2 SVGEGT. The CDR3 protein is CAGSYPQRIGYEQYF. In nucleotides, the CDR3 is TGTGCCGGCAGTTACCCTCAGCGGATCGGCTACGAGCAGTACTTC.

This chain links TRBV4-2 with TRBJ2-1, with 7 bases aligning to TRBD2. Losses at the gene ends were 1 base for V and 4 bases for J; bases not matched to a gene: 7. The CDR3 spans 16 residues. Per the germline V gene, CDR1 is LGHNA and CDR2 is YNFKEQ. For the CDR3, the DNA is TGTGCCAGCAGCCAAGGGGGCGGGAGAGGTTACAATGAGCAGTTCTTC. Encoded protein: CASSQGGGRGYNEQFF.

A few counts support this clonotype. This chain joins TRBV11-2 and TRBJ2-6; no definite D call. Germline V gives CDR1 SGHAT, CDR2 FQNNGV. V was shortened by 4 bases and J by 0 bases, with 10 bases between the two germline ends. CDR3 length equals 16 residues. The CDR3 region is CASSYLISSGANVLTF. The DNA of the CDR3 is TGTGCCAGCAGCTACCTCATTTCCTCTGGGGCCAACGTCCTGACTTTC.

V is TRBV29-1 and J is TRBJ1-1; D gene unclear. Germline values: CDR1 SQVTM, CDR2 ANQGSEA. The CDR3 covers 13 residues. The V gene lost 4 bases and the J gene lost 4 bases, with 13 bases spanning the gap. The CDR3 sequence: CSVVWQRGTEAFF. Written as DNA, the CDR3 is TGCAGCGTTGTTTGGCAGCGTGGCACTGAAGCTTTCTTT.